What follows describes a single T cell receptor beta chain. Its antigen is currently unknown. The data originate from a study of human T cells and chemical hapten exposure. Across the study: Affected patients, primarily female, had alopecia areata, totalis or universalis. Study outcomes and limitations: All donors were alopecia patients, so their immunity may differ from that of healthy people.

Documented time point: patch test 1, 2 weeks after DPC sensitization. Sample treatment: therapeutic diphenylcyclopropenone sensitization with weekly scalp DPC. The study enrolled 18 to 70-year-old alopecia patients suitable for DPC. The CDR3 runs 13 residues. V shed 8 bases and J shed 6 bases, with 14 bases lying between them. Germline V gives CDR1 SGHVS, CDR2 FQNEAQ. TCRdb re-analysed the RACE reads in MiXCR, keeping a single row per CDR3 protein. The top ten hold 3.5% of the sample, which has tens of thousands of distinct CDR3 sequences, approximately 12% seen once. The sequence was collected from an older woman with alopecia areata. Some clones in this sample may be carry-over from other donors' samples. The J gene is TRBJ2-1, the V gene TRBV7-8; D is perhaps TRBD2 (5 bases). Sequenced here: whole blood, sampled in connection with sensitization to the hapten diphenylcyclopropenone (DPC). The CDR3 is CASRPKGVNEQFF. Here the CDR3 DNA reads TGTGCCAGCCGCCCGAAGGGAGTCAATGAGCAGTTCTTC.